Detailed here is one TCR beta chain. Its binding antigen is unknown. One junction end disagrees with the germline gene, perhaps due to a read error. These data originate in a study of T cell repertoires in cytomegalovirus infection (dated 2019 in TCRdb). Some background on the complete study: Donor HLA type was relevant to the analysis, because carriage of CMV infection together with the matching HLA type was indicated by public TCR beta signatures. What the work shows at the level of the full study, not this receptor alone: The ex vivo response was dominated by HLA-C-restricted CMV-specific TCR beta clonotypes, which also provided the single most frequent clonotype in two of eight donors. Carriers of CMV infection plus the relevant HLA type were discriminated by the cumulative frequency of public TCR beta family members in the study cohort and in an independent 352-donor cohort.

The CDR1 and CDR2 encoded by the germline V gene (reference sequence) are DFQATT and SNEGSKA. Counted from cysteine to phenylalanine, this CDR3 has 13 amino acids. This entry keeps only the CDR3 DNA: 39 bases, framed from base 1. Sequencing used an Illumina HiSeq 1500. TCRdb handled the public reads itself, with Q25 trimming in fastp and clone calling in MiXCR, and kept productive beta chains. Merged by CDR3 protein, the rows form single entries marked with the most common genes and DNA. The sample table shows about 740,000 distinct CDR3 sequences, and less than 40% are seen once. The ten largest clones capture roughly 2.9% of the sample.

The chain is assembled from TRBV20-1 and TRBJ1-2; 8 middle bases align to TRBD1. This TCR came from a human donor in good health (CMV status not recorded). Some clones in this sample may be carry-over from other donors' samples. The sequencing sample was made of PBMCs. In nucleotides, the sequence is TGCAGTGCTGGATCGACAGGGGCCGCTGGCTACAACTTC. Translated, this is CSAGSTGAAGYNF.